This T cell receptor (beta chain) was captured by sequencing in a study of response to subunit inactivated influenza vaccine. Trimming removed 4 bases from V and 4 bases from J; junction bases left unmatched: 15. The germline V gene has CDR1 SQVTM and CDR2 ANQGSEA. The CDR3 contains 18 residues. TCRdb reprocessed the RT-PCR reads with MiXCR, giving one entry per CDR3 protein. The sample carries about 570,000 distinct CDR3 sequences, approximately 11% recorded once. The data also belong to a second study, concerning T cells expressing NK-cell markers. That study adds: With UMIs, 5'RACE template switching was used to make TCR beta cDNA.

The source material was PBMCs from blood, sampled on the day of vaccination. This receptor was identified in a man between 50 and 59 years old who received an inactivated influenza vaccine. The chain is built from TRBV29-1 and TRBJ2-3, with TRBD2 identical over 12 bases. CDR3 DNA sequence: TGCAGCGTTGGGGCAGGGGGACCGGGACTAGCGGGTGCAGATACGCAGTATTTT. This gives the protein CSVGAGGPGLAGADTQYF.